This TCR beta chain was found in a study of T cell changes during pregnancy in multiple sclerosis. Clones were read by immunoSEQ multiplex PCR, and TCRdb kept only the in-frame ones, dropping some. Found here are 50,000 or so clones, approximately 90% of them singletons; the top ten hold roughly 10%. The CDR3 contains 15 residues. V lost 2 bases and J lost 3; bases outside the gene matches: 3. In germline, CDR1 is SGHDT, CDR2 YYEEEE. Sequences were derived from CD8+ T cells from peripheral blood mononuclear cells, sampled after pregnancy. The TCR originated in a female donor with multiple sclerosis, enrolled in a pregnancy study. The J gene is TRBJ2-3, the V gene TRBV5-6; 10 bases map to TRBD2. The CDR3 region is CASSFTSGVTDTQYF. CDR3 bases: TGTGCCAGCAGCTTTACTAGCGGGGTTACAGATACGCAGTATTTT. Full variable domain (rest looked up from reference TRBV5-6 and TRBJ2-3): DAGVTQSPTHLIKTRGQQVTLRCSPKSGHDTVSWYQQALGQGPQFIFQYYEEEERQRGNFPDRFSGHQFPNYSSELNVNALLLGDSALYLCASSFTSGVTDTQYFGPGTRLTVL.